The clone carrying this T cell receptor beta chain was observed at least ten times. Its antigen is not identified. This sample stems from a study of T-cell reconstitution after alpha-beta-depleted transplantation in children. Trimming at V came to 5 bases and at J to 4 bases, leaving 13 bases not matched to a gene. This CDR3 has 16 residues. General observations from the study: About two months after transplant, alpha-beta T cells reportedly came from several hundred expanded graft clones. Recipient T cells and thymic progenitors that survived gave rise to the high TCRbeta diversity observed at day 60 in some patients. At the one-year point after transplant, T-cell counts and TCRbeta diversity were found to come mostly from T cells that had been newly produced.

A library of TCRbeta sequences, prepared with unique molecular identifiers, was generated. TCRdb reprocessed the PCR reads via MiXCR and lists one record per CDR3 protein. This sample has some 200,000 distinct CDR3 sequences; 5% to 7.5% occur once, and the top ten carry 4.5% to 5.5%. This chain uses TRBV12-3 or TRBV12-4 with TRBJ2-5; 7 nucleotides agree with TRBD1. The sample consisted of PBMCs, taken before TCRalphabeta/CD19-depleted stem cell transplant. This sequence was found in a girl under three years old with combined immunodeficiency, due to receive a stem cell transplant. Here the CDR3 reads CASSISTGPGGETQYF. Here the CDR3 DNA reads TGTGCCAGCAGTATCTCGACAGGGCCTGGCGGAGAGACCCAGTACTTC.